This passage covers 15 T cell receptor beta chains from one sample sequenced in a study of T-cell reconstitution after alpha-beta-depleted transplantation in children. Preparation of the TCRbeta library was carried out with unique molecular identifiers. One entry per CDR3 protein, called by TCRdb with MiXCR from the PCR reads. The sample contains hundreds of thousands of distinct CDR3 sequences, approximately 12% of which appear only once. The sample was PBMCs from the stem cell graft donor, taken from the stem cell graft. Every receptor here comes from a human donor who donated a stem cell graft to a child with combined immunodeficiency.

This clonotype has ten or more counts. The rearrangement joins TRBV4-2 to TRBJ1-5, with D hard to call. This CDR3 region has 17 residues. V dropped 0 bases and J dropped 0 bases, with 12 bases sitting between them. Germline-derived CDR1 and CDR2 are LGHNA and YNFKEQ. In DNA, the CDR3 is TGTGCCAGCAGCCAAGATAAGCTCCGTTATAGCAATCAGCCCCAGCATTTT. Translated: CASSQDKLRYSNQPQHF.

This clonotype was counted between two and nine times. This chain connects TRBV28 to TRBJ2-3, with 9 bases lining up with TRBD2. Germline CDR1 MDHEN, CDR2 SYDVKM. J gave up 4 bases and V 4 bases, and 12 bases lay outside the gene matches. The CDR3 loop spans 17 amino acids. This CDR3 is CASSSPLAGVWADTQYF. CDR3 bases: TGTGCCAGCAGTTCCCCCTTAGCGGGAGTCTGGGCAGATACGCAGTATTTT.

This clonotype was seen at least ten times. The gene calls are TRBV25-1 and TRBJ2-7; 12 nucleotides match TRBD2. Germline V CDR1 and CDR2: MGHDK, SYGVNS. The V segment lost 2 bases and the J segment 4 bases; nucleotides outside the gene matches: 9. This CDR3 comprises 17 residues. CDR3 amino acids: CASSEKPGLAGRYEQYF. In nucleotides, the CDR3 is TGTGCCAGCAGTGAAAAACCGGGACTAGCGGGCCGATACGAGCAGTACTTC.

This clonotype showed up just a few times. V gene TRBV12-3 or TRBV12-4 combines with J gene TRBJ2-5; 14 nucleotides match TRBD2. V shed 6 bases, J shed 5 bases, and the junction held 2 bases outside the gene matches. The CDR3 contains 14 residues. The CDR3 loop reads CASRRLAGGETQYF. CDR3 nucleotide sequence: TGTGCCAGCAGACGACTAGCGGGGGGGGAGACCCAGTACTTC.

The sample holds a few counts of this clonotype. The rearrangement uses TRBV24-1 and TRBJ2-3; 10 nucleotides align to TRBD2. CDR3 length: 18 amino acids. Germline lookup yields CDR1 KGHDR and CDR2 SFDVKD. With V trimmed by 3 bases and J by 4 bases, 12 bases remained unmatched. The CDR3 DNA reads TGTGCCACCAGTGATCCTTACCAAGCGGGAGGGCCGCCAGATACGCAGTATTTT. Translated, it gives CATSDPYQAGGPPDTQYF.

CDR3 in DNA: TGTGCCACCAGTGATCCGGGACAGGCGATTACCGGGGAGCTGTTTTTT. Amino acids: CATSDPGQAITGELFF. The chain carries TRBV24-1 and TRBJ2-2; TRBD1 aligns across 8 bases. This CDR3 spans 16 amino acids. Trimming took 3 bases from V and 5 from J; bases not matched to a gene: 7. In germline, CDR1 is KGHDR, CDR2 SFDVKD.

The V gene is TRBV7-9, the J gene TRBJ2-3, with 8 bases identical to TRBD1. The CDR3 covers 14 residues. The V gene's germline CDR1 is SEHNR and CDR2 FQNEAQ (reference sequence). Germline trimming cut 3 bases from V and 4 bases from J; bases unmatched to any gene: 3. The CDR3 region has the DNA TGTGCCAGCAGCTTCCAGGGGGCAGCAGATACGCAGTATTTT. It translates to CASSFQGAADTQYF.

This clonotype appeared many times. The rearrangement uses TRBV20-1 and TRBJ2-5; 16 positions agree with TRBD2. Germline V gene data show CDR1 as DFQATT and CDR2 as SNEGSKA (reference sequence). This CDR3 comprises 15 residues. Trimming at V came to 8 bases and at J to 4 bases, leaving 7 bases not matched to a gene. CDR3 bases: TGCAGTTCCGGGACTAGCGGGGGGGCCTTAGAGACCCAGTACTTC. It translates to CSSGTSGGALETQYF.

The rearrangement uses TRBV19 and TRBJ1-1; D is undetermined. CDR1 and CDR2 from the germline V gene are LNHDA and SQIVND (reference sequence). The CDR3 is 13 amino acids. Trimming pared 2 bases from V and 2 bases from J, leaving 6 bases between. The CDR3 DNA sequence: TGTGCCAGTAGTATACACGCTAACACTGAAGCTTTCTTT. Translating gives CASSIHANTEAFF.

This clonotype showed up many times. The chain has TRBV10-3 and TRBJ2-7, with TRBD1 identical over 8 bases. The CDR3 runs to 14 residues. CDR1 and CDR2 (germline): ENHRY, SYGVKD. The V segment lost 3 bases and the J segment 4 bases; nucleotides outside the gene matches: 5. The DNA of the CDR3 is TGTGCCATCAGTGACGGACAGGGTCCGTACGAGCAGTACTTC. Translation: CAISDGQGPYEQYF.

At least ten counts were recorded for this clonotype. The chain uses TRBV30 and TRBJ2-2; no firm D call. This CDR3 spans 13 amino acids. Germline-derived CDR1 and CDR2 are GTSNPN and SVGIG (reference sequence). The ends were cut back, 2 bases at V and 7 bases at J, with 11 bases in the middle. The CDR3: CAWSIGFVGELFF. The CDR3 bases are TGTGCCTGGAGTATTGGGTTCGTCGGGGAGCTGTTTTTT.

This clonotype was observed at least ten times. The chain recombines TRBV29-1 with TRBJ2-3; no firm D call. This CDR3 comprises 12 residues. Looked up from germline, CDR1 is SQVTM and CDR2 is ANQGSEA. Trimming cost V 3 bases and J 4 bases, with 8 bases left between them. The CDR3 sequence: CSVEPSPDTQYF. The CDR3 DNA is TGCAGCGTTGAGCCAAGCCCAGATACGCAGTATTTT.

The table lists this clonotype with many counts. The chain combines TRBV11-1 with TRBJ2-7, with a possible D match to TRBD1 (6 bases). The CDR3 loop spans 14 amino acids. V was trimmed by 7 bases and J by 5 bases, leaving 18 bases between them. Per germline, CDR1 SGHAT and CDR2 FQDESV (reference sequence). The CDR3 is CASTEGRGFHEQYF. The CDR3 region has the DNA TGTGCCAGCACCGAGGGCAGGGGTTTCCACGAGCAGTACTTC. The full variable domain, its missing parts supplied by reference TRBV11-1 and TRBJ2-7, is EAEVAQSPRYKITEKSQAVAFWCDPISGHATLYWYRQILGQGPELLVQFQDESVVDDSQLPKDRFSAERLKGVDSTLKIQPAELGDSAMYLCASTEGRGFHEQYFGPGTRLTVT.

To note about this clonotype: A much more abundant neighbour one base away suggests this may be a read error. The chain links TRBV7-2 to TRBJ2-7, with a tentative D call TRBD2 (5 bases). This CDR3 comprises 14 residues. CDR1 is SGHTA and CDR2 is FQGNSA in the germline V gene. The CDR3 protein is CVSSPTRGPYEQYF. For the CDR3, the DNA is TGTGTCAGCAGCCCTACTCGGGGTCCCTACGAGCAGTACTTC.

This clonotype was observed a handful of times. The J gene is TRBJ2-1, the V gene TRBV12-3 or TRBV12-4, with TRBD2 matching 7 bases. The CDR3 has 17 residues. V trimming: 5 bases; J trimming: 2 bases; junction bases outside the gene matches: 12. This CDR3 is CASSPLGGGRTYNEQFF. The CDR3 DNA reads as TGTGCCAGCAGTCCCCTTGGCGGGGGAAGGACCTACAATGAGCAGTTCTTC.